This T cell receptor (beta chain) was captured in a study of shared clonotypes between healthy human individuals (dated by TCRdb to the early 2020s). As for the study more broadly: The cohort included three men and two women between 18 and 49 years of age. To increase sequencing depth and limit assay-specific biases, TCR repertoire library preparation and sequencing were carried out by different laboratories using diverse techniques. Between about 0.85 and 9.5 billion PBMCs per donor were obtained by leukapheresis. For each donor, three plates each were used for CD4 naive and CD4 memory, two plates were used for CD8 naive, and one plate was used for CD8 memory. To estimate repertoire size and how much clonotype sharing occurs between individuals, the study deeply sequenced the blood TCR repertoires of roughly 5 healthy adults.

Using the deep immunoSEQ assay, multiplex PCR amplified TCR CDR3 regions from genomic DNA. Genomic DNA extracted from each cell subset was distributed evenly over all wells of several immunoSEQ 96-well plates, and each plate served as one replicate. For sorted subsets, around 0.2 ug of genomic DNA, equivalent to roughly 33,000 T cell genomes, went into each replicate PCR. Purified libraries were measured with a Qubit 3.0 fluorometer, size-checked on a Bioanalyzer 2100, and measured again with the KAPA Library Quantification kit. Every immunoSEQ 96-well plate was sequenced on a separate single-read 150-cycle Illumina NextSeq 550 flow cell. In the original analysis: Because the immunoSEQ output held only junctional sequences and lacked quality scores, the filtering could not match the filtering applied to full-length reads. Sequences were annotated with PyIR, a Python wrapper for IgBLAST v1.9, and V/J genes and CDR3 were assigned using IMGT germline references. Reads were removed for weak V/J assignments (E-value above 1e-6), missing CDR3, stop codons, out-of-frame junctions, or ambiguous translated residues. V3J clonotypes were defined by identical inferred V gene, J gene, and CDR3 amino acid sequence. Percentage overlap between repertoires was calculated by dividing the number of shared unique clonotypes by the size of the smaller repertoire. Richness of each repertoire was evaluated using RTK rarefaction, the Chao1 estimator, and Recon v2.1 estimates of unobserved clonotypes. Generation probabilities were computed with OLGA for all TCRbeta clonotypes obtained by the gDNA method from a handful of donors. TCRdb's version of the immuneACCESS table is confined to in-frame rearrangements and falls short of the full clone set. An unresolved V gene accounts for under half of the shortfall where checked; the remainder is of unknown origin. Clone size and V and J calls were adopted from that table, with D and trimming inferred from the DNA. This sample lists 600,000 to 750,000 clones; 72% were detected once. The top ten clonotypes cover less than 2% of the sample.

Details on this clone: The antigen it recognizes is unknown. No base quality values were provided; no much bigger clone lies one nucleotide off.

The V end loses 9 bases and the J end loses 6 bases, and a stretch of 15 bases separates them. The germline V gene specifies WSHSY as CDR1 and SAAADI as CDR2. Including cysteine and phenylalanine, the CDR3 has 13 amino acids. CDR3 DNA is the only sequence kept; it has 39 bases, read in frame from the first base. Healthy HIV-negative adults with no recently reported acute infections or vaccinations were included as donors. Every donor was a Caucasian adult living in Nashville, Tennessee, USA. CD4+ T cells were enriched by magnetic negative selection; naive cells were then positively selected on CD45RA, and the negative fraction formed the memory subset. Blood was collected by leukapheresis, and PBMCs were isolated by Ficoll-Histopaque density gradient centrifugation and then cryopreserved in liquid nitrogen vapor phase. Purity and quantity of every magnetically sorted T cell population were checked by analytical flow cytometry. Genomic DNA was isolated from each sorted fraction and quantified by UV absorbance on a Nanodrop 2000c.

On the study overall, not on this receptor specifically: Sampling was restricted to blood, and TCR repertoires in tissue are likely to differ from TCR repertoires in blood. Even with the large sequencing depth, rarefaction of the sorted-subset datasets indicated that sequencing was incomplete. Higher generation probabilities were observed for clonotypes shared by all four sorted-subset donors than for non-shared clonotypes. The genetic and exposure-history diversity represented was limited by the small number of donors. Naive subsets generally had larger estimated clonotype richness than memory subsets did. Pairwise subsampling led to the expectation that sequencing depth would affect the degree of clonotype sharing among donors. Sharing across a handful of donors was observed for 5% to 6.5% of naive CD4, over 3% of naive CD8, 2% to 2.5% of memory CD4, and about 0.39% of memory CD8 clonotypes.

The TCR comes from a woman younger than 45 in good health. Sequenced: memory CD4+ T cells sorted from blood. The sample's cell subset or site label, decoded: CD45RA-negative fraction. The V gene is TRBV10-2 and the J gene is TRBJ1-5; TRBD1 is a possible D gene, resting on 6 matching bases. The sequence in DNA is TGCGCCAGTAACAGGGAAAAGGGTCAGCCCCAGCATTTT. It is translated as CASNREKGQPQHF.